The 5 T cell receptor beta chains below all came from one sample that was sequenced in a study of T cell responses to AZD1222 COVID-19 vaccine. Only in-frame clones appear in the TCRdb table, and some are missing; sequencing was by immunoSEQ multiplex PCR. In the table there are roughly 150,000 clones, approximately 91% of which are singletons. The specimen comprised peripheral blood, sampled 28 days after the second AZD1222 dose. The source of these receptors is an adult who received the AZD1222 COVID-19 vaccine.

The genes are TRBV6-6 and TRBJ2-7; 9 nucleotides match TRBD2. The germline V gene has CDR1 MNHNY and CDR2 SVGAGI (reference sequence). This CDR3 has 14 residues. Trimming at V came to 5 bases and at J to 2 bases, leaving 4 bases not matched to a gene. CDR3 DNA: TGTGCCAGCAGTCAAGCGGGGGGAACCTACGAGCAGTACTTC. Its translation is CASSQAGGTYEQYF.

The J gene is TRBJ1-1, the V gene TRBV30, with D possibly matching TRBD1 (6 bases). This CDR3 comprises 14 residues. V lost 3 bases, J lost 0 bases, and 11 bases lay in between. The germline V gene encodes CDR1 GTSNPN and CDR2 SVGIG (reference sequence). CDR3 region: CAWSRTALNTEAFF. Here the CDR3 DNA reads TGTGCCTGGAGCAGGACAGCTCTGAACACTGAAGCTTTCTTT.

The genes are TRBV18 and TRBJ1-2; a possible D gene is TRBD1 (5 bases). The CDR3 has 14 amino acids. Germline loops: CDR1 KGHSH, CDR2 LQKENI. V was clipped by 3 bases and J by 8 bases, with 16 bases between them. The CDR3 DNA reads TGTGCCAGCTCACCGCGGACGGGGGGAGGAGGCTACACCTTC. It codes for CASSPRTGGGGYTF.

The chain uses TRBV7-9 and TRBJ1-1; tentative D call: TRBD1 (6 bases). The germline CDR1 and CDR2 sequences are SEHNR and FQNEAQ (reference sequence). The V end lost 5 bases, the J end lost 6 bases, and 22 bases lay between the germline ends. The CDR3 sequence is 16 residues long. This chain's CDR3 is CASSPILGGAVAEAFF. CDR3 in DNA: TGTGCCAGCAGCCCTATATTAGGGGGGGCTGTCGCTGAAGCTTTCTTT. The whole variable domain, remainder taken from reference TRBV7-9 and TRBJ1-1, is DTGVSQNPRHKITKRGQNVTFRCDPISEHNRLYWYRQTLGQGPEFLTYFQNEAQLEKSRLLSDRFSAERPKGSFSTLEIQRTEQGDSAMYLCASSPILGGAVAEAFFGQGTRLTVV.

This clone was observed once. CDR3 coding DNA: TGTGCCAGCAGCCCCCTCCAGGGGGAAAAACTGTTTTTT. It is translated as CASSPLQGEKLFF. The chain employs TRBV3-1 (or the pseudogene TRBV3-2) and TRBJ1-4; TRBD1 is a possible D gene (6 bases). Per the germline V gene, CDR1 is LGHDT and CDR2 is YNNKEL (reference sequence). This CDR3 is built from 13 residues. Trimming took 4 bases from V and 8 from J, leaving 11 bases between them.